This TCR beta chain derives from a study of cytomegalovirus exposure and HLA in healthy donors. Researchers ran the PCR with 60 Vbeta and 13 Jbeta primers. Measured with immunoSEQ multiplex PCR; TCRdb has only the in-frame clones, and not every one. The repertoire includes roughly 120,000 clones, about four fifths of them detected once, and roughly 13% sits in the top ten. The V and J ends lost 5 bases and 3 bases respectively, with 13 bases between them. CDR3 length: 14 residues. The germline V gene has CDR1 SGHVS and CDR2 FQNEAQ. This clone was seen only a few times. The rearrangement uses TRBV7-8 and TRBJ1-2; D call uncertain. This TCR derives from a woman aged 55-69 years in good health and CMV-seropositive. Sample: PBMCs. The DNA for the CDR3 is TGTGCCAGCAGCCTCAGGCTCTCGGACTATGGCTACACCTTC. Its translation: CASSLRLSDYGYTF.